A selection of T cell receptor beta chains follows, all from one sample in a study of vaccination and CD4 T cells after COVID-19. Each CDR3 protein is one row after TCRdb ran MiXCR on the PCR reads. The repertoire holds roughly 18,000 distinct CDR3 sequences, around 68% seen once, with over 1% in the top ten. The source material was CD4+ T cells from blood, sampled before SARS-CoV-2 vaccination. The source is a human donor who had recovered from COVID-19. Both conserved end residues are part of each CDR3. A D gene is named only where the DNA matches it firmly. Clone size is stated in some rows and not others, as once, few, many or a class when expanded.

CDR3 length,J gene,D gene,V gene,clone size,CDR3 protein,CDR3 DNA
16,TRBJ1-2,-,TRBV2,-,CASSAGGAGSNYGYTF,TGTGCCAGCAGCGCGGGCGGTGCTGGGTCTAACTATGGCTACACCTTC
14,TRBJ2-5,-,TRBV21-1,-,CASSKLEYQETQYF,TGTGCCAGCAGCAAACTTGAGTACCAAGAGACCCAGTACTTC
19,TRBJ1-3,-,TRBV20-1,-,CSATSPKTNRGLSGNTIYF,TGCAGTGCTACGTCCCCAAAGACTAACCGGGGCCTCTCTGGAAACACCATATATTTT
13,TRBJ2-3,-,TRBV19,-,CASSIAALDTQYF,TGTGCCAGTAGTATAGCCGCCCTAGATACGCAGTATTTT
17,TRBJ2-5,TRBD1,TRBV25-1,-,CASSAGLGQGGLETQYF,TGTGCCAGCAGTGCTGGACTCGGACAGGGTGGGTTGGAGACCCAGTACTTC
14,TRBJ2-7,TRBD1,TRBV28,-,CASSLLQGVYEQYF,TGTGCCAGCAGTCTTTTACAGGGGGTATACGAGCAGTACTTC
15,TRBJ1-3,TRBD1,TRBV20-1,few,CSAGQGAISGNTIYF,TGCAGTGCTGGCCAGGGGGCCATCTCTGGAAACACCATATATTTT
19,TRBJ2-1,TRBD2,TRBV6-5,-,CASSYHRHTGTSMGNEQFF,TGTGCCAGCAGTTACCATCGTCACACCGGGACTAGCATGGGCAATGAGCAGTTCTTC
16,TRBJ2-7,-,TRBV6-1,-,CASSQTGTTHSYEQYF,TGTGCCAGCAGTCAGACCGGGACCACCCACTCCTACGAGCAGTACTTC
18,TRBJ2-3,TRBD1,TRBV20-1,-,CSARVTGPGTGGTDTQYF,TGCAGTGCTAGAGTCACCGGACCCGGGACAGGGGGCACAGATACGCAGTATTTT
15,TRBJ2-5,-,TRBV27,once,CASSLRSMSQETQYF,TGTGCCAGCAGTCTACGAAGCATGTCTCAAGAGACCCAGTACTTC
12,TRBJ1-2,-,TRBV10-3,-,CAIRDSNYGYTF,TGTGCCATCAGGGACAGTAACTATGGCTACACCTTC
16,TRBJ1-2,-,TRBV4-3,-,CASSQLQGGGSYGYTF,TGCGCCAGCAGCCAATTACAGGGAGGAGGAAGCTATGGCTACACCTTC
17,TRBJ2-1,-,TRBV15,-,CATSRDPRRGTNNEQFF,TGTGCCACCAGCAGAGACCCCAGGAGGGGGACAAACAATGAGCAGTTCTTC
14,TRBJ2-3,-,TRBV7-2,few,CASSFLSSTDTQYF,TGTGCCAGCAGCTTCCTCTCTAGCACAGATACGCAGTATTTT
15,TRBJ2-6,TRBD1,TRBV7-9,-,CASALQGSGANVLTF,TGTGCCAGCGCGCTACAGGGGAGCGGGGCCAACGTCCTGACTTTC
18,TRBJ2-7,TRBD2,TRBV20-1,-,CSARKAGLAGTSGYEQYF,TGCAGTGCTAGAAAGGCCGGACTAGCGGGAACCTCCGGCTACGAGCAGTACTTC
15,TRBJ2-1,TRBD1,TRBV20-1,-,CSVRGDRGRYNEQFF,TGCAGTGTCAGGGGGGACAGGGGTCGGTACAATGAGCAGTTCTTC
16,TRBJ1-1,-,TRBV6-1,few,CASRDTGTTRDTEAFF,TGTGCCAGCAGGGATACCGGGACCACGAGGGACACTGAAGCTTTCTTT
15,TRBJ1-2,TRBD1,TRBV20-1,-,CSARDPVKGADGYTF,TGCAGTGCTAGAGATCCGGTGAAGGGGGCGGATGGCTACACCTTC
11,TRBJ2-5,-,TRBV20-1,few,CSASLRETQYF,TGCAGTGCTAGCCTCCGGGAGACCCAGTACTTC
13,TRBJ1-5,-,TRBV12-3/TRBV12-4,-,CASNRGDNQPQHF,TGTGCCAGCAATCGCGGGGACAATCAGCCCCAGCATTTT
15,TRBJ2-2,TRBD2,TRBV2,-,CASGETSAHTGELFF,TGTGCCAGCGGTGAGACTAGCGCTCACACCGGGGAGCTGTTTTTT
15,TRBJ2-5,-,TRBV19,few,CASSNPSTSQETQYF,TGTGCCAGTAGTAATCCGTCCACGAGCCAAGAGACCCAGTACTTC